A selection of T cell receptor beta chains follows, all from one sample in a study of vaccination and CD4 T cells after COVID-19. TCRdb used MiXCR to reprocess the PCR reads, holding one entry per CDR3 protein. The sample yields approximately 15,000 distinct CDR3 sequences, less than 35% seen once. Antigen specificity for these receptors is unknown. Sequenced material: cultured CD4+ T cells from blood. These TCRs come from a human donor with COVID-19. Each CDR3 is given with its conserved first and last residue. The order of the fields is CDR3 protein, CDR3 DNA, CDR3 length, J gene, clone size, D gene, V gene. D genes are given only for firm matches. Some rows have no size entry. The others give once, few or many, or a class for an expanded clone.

cdr3_aa: CASSGQGVFSNTGELFF
cdr3_nt: TGTGCCAGCAGCGGGCAGGGAGTATTCTCAAACACCGGGGAGCTGTTTTTT
cdr3_length: 17
j_call: TRBJ2-2
clone_size: NA
d_call: NA
v_call: TRBV9

cdr3_aa: CASRPQGETQYF
cdr3_nt: TGTGCCAGCAGGCCACAGGGAGAGACCCAGTACTTC
cdr3_length: 12
j_call: TRBJ2-5
clone_size: NA
d_call: NA
v_call: TRBV12-3/TRBV12-4

cdr3_aa: CATGTGGPPRYF
cdr3_nt: TGCGCCACGGGGACAGGGGGCCCGCCTCGGTATTTT
cdr3_length: 12
j_call: TRBJ2-3
clone_size: few
d_call: TRBD1
v_call: TRBV10-2

cdr3_aa: CASSLYDRQPQHF
cdr3_nt: TGTGCCAGCAGCTTATATGACAGGCAGCCCCAGCATTTT
cdr3_length: 13
j_call: TRBJ1-5
clone_size: few
d_call: NA
v_call: TRBV7-3

cdr3_aa: CASSDRGSAQPQHF
cdr3_nt: TGTGCCAGCAGCGACAGGGGGAGTGCCCAGCCCCAGCATTTT
cdr3_length: 14
j_call: TRBJ1-5
clone_size: few
d_call: TRBD1
v_call: TRBV7-9

cdr3_aa: CASSSRLAGGRQETQYF
cdr3_nt: TGTGCCAGCAGCTCCCGACTAGCGGGGGGGAGACAAGAGACCCAGTACTTC
cdr3_length: 17
j_call: TRBJ2-5
clone_size: NA
d_call: TRBD2
v_call: TRBV11-3

cdr3_aa: CASSYRGPYTGELFF
cdr3_nt: TGTGCCAGCAGTTATAGGGGGCCCTACACCGGGGAGCTGTTTTTT
cdr3_length: 15
j_call: TRBJ2-2
clone_size: few
d_call: TRBD1
v_call: TRBV6-5

cdr3_aa: CASSLAGRQGGANVLTF
cdr3_nt: TGTGCCAGCAGCTTGGCCGGCCGGCAGGGTGGGGCCAACGTCCTGACTTTC
cdr3_length: 17
j_call: TRBJ2-6
clone_size: few
d_call: NA
v_call: TRBV5-4

cdr3_aa: CASSSMSEQGAFF
cdr3_nt: TGTGCCAGCAGCTCGATGAGCGAACAAGGCGCTTTCTTT
cdr3_length: 13
j_call: TRBJ1-1
clone_size: NA
d_call: NA
v_call: TRBV7-9

cdr3_aa: CAIRKDTEAFF
cdr3_nt: TGTGCCATCAGAAAGGACACTGAAGCTTTCTTT
cdr3_length: 11
j_call: TRBJ1-1
clone_size: NA
d_call: NA
v_call: TRBV10-3

cdr3_aa: CASSGGTSGGASYEQYF
cdr3_nt: TGTGCCAGCAGTGGCGGGACTAGCGGGGGGGCCTCCTACGAGCAGTACTTC
cdr3_length: 17
j_call: TRBJ2-7
clone_size: NA
d_call: TRBD2
v_call: TRBV6-1

cdr3_aa: CATSRRQSPYNEQFF
cdr3_nt: TGTGCCACCAGCAGAAGACAGTCACCGTACAATGAGCAGTTCTTC
cdr3_length: 15
j_call: TRBJ2-1
clone_size: NA
d_call: NA
v_call: TRBV15

cdr3_aa: CASSILTTTSNGYTF
cdr3_nt: TGTGCCAGCAGTATACTTACGACGACGTCGAATGGCTACACCTTC
cdr3_length: 15
j_call: TRBJ1-2
clone_size: few
d_call: NA
v_call: TRBV2

cdr3_aa: CASSQGLLINTEAFF
cdr3_nt: TGCGCCAGCAGCCAAGGTCTCCTGATAAACACTGAAGCTTTCTTT
cdr3_length: 15
j_call: TRBJ1-1
clone_size: once
d_call: NA
v_call: TRBV4-3

cdr3_aa: CASTENTGELFF
cdr3_nt: TGTGCCAGCACCGAGAACACCGGGGAGCTGTTTTTT
cdr3_length: 12
j_call: TRBJ2-2
clone_size: few
d_call: NA
v_call: TRBV7-8

cdr3_aa: CASSRDSYNEQFF
cdr3_nt: TGTGCCAGCAGTAGGGACAGCTACAATGAGCAGTTCTTC
cdr3_length: 13
j_call: TRBJ2-1
clone_size: NA
d_call: TRBD1
v_call: TRBV6-1

cdr3_aa: CASSFYGGGWRETQYF
cdr3_nt: TGCGCCAGCAGCTTCTACGGGGGAGGGTGGCGAGAGACCCAGTACTTC
cdr3_length: 16
j_call: TRBJ2-5
clone_size: few
d_call: TRBD2
v_call: TRBV5-1

cdr3_aa: CATSDQDGQETQYF
cdr3_nt: TGTGCCACCAGTGATCAGGACGGCCAAGAGACCCAGTACTTC
cdr3_length: 14
j_call: TRBJ2-5
clone_size: NA
d_call: NA
v_call: TRBV24-1

cdr3_aa: CASSLIRGPNTGELFF
cdr3_nt: TGCGCCAGCAGCTTGATTCGGGGACCAAACACCGGGGAGCTGTTTTTT
cdr3_length: 16
j_call: TRBJ2-2
clone_size: NA
d_call: NA
v_call: TRBV5-1

cdr3_aa: CASSLRGQSSYNSPLHF
cdr3_nt: TGTGCCAGCAGCTTAAGAGGGCAAAGCTCCTATAATTCACCCCTCCACTTT
cdr3_length: 17
j_call: TRBJ1-6
clone_size: few
d_call: NA
v_call: TRBV7-2

cdr3_aa: CAWSVQSSGNTIYF
cdr3_nt: TGTGCCTGGAGTGTACAGAGCTCTGGAAACACCATATATTTT
cdr3_length: 14
j_call: TRBJ1-3
clone_size: few
d_call: NA
v_call: TRBV30

cdr3_aa: CASSLTSGGANTGELFF
cdr3_nt: TGTGCCAGCAGTTTGACTAGCGGGGGGGCGAACACCGGGGAGCTGTTTTTT
cdr3_length: 17
j_call: TRBJ2-2
clone_size: NA
d_call: TRBD2
v_call: TRBV6-5

cdr3_aa: CASSEATSGGLNF
cdr3_nt: TGTGCCAGCAGTGAAGCTACTAGCGGGGGGTTAAATTTT
cdr3_length: 13
j_call: TRBJ2-3
clone_size: NA
d_call: TRBD2
v_call: TRBV6-1

cdr3_aa: CASSFFGSRSTGANVLTF
cdr3_nt: TGTGCCAGCAGTTTCTTTGGGAGCCGCTCCACTGGGGCCAACGTCCTGACTTTC
cdr3_length: 18
j_call: TRBJ2-6
clone_size: few
d_call: NA
v_call: TRBV27

cdr3_aa: CASSLGGKSDYTF
cdr3_nt: TGTGCCAGCAGTTTGGGGGGAAAGTCGGACTACACCTTC
cdr3_length: 13
j_call: TRBJ1-2
clone_size: NA
d_call: NA
v_call: TRBV12-3/TRBV12-4

cdr3_aa: CASSQGDRDYGYTF
cdr3_nt: TGTGCCAGCAGCCAAGGGGACAGGGACTATGGCTACACCTTC
cdr3_length: 14
j_call: TRBJ1-2
clone_size: NA
d_call: TRBD1
v_call: TRBV4-2

cdr3_aa: CASSPRRGATEAFF
cdr3_nt: TGTGCCAGCAGTCCACGTCGGGGCGCCACTGAAGCTTTCTTT
cdr3_length: 14
j_call: TRBJ1-1
clone_size: few
d_call: NA
v_call: TRBV6-1

cdr3_aa: CASSLDRAPGANVLTF
cdr3_nt: TGCGCCAGCAGCTTGGACAGGGCCCCTGGGGCCAACGTCCTGACTTTC
cdr3_length: 16
j_call: TRBJ2-6
clone_size: once
d_call: NA
v_call: TRBV5-1

cdr3_aa: CASSQGAGGQETQYF
cdr3_nt: TGTGCCAGCAGCCAAGGTGCCGGGGGTCAAGAGACCCAGTACTTC
cdr3_length: 15
j_call: TRBJ2-5
clone_size: few
d_call: NA
v_call: TRBV14

cdr3_aa: CASQGGRGLRETQYF
cdr3_nt: TGTGCCAGCCAGGGGGGGCGGGGATTGAGAGAGACCCAGTACTTC
cdr3_length: 15
j_call: TRBJ2-5
clone_size: NA
d_call: NA
v_call: TRBV6-1

cdr3_aa: CASSVGGDVETQYF
cdr3_nt: TGTGCCAGCAGCGTAGGGGGGGATGTCGAGACCCAGTACTTC
cdr3_length: 14
j_call: TRBJ2-5
clone_size: NA
d_call: NA
v_call: TRBV9

cdr3_aa: CASSPGQGNNQPQHF
cdr3_nt: TGTGCCAGCAGCCCCGGACAGGGAAACAATCAGCCCCAGCATTTT
cdr3_length: 15
j_call: TRBJ1-5
clone_size: few
d_call: TRBD1
v_call: TRBV6-4

cdr3_aa: CSATGGDTGELFF
cdr3_nt: TGCAGTGCTACAGGGGGCGATACCGGGGAGCTGTTTTTT
cdr3_length: 13
j_call: TRBJ2-2
clone_size: few
d_call: TRBD1
v_call: TRBV20-1

cdr3_aa: CASSYSLEGVDTQYF
cdr3_nt: TGTGCCAGCAGTTACTCCCTGGAGGGAGTAGATACGCAGTATTTT
cdr3_length: 15
j_call: TRBJ2-3
clone_size: NA
d_call: NA
v_call: TRBV6-2/TRBV6-3